The next 28 T cell receptor beta chains were all read from a single sample in a study of blood T cell repertoires in COVID-19. The method was immunoSEQ multiplex PCR; TCRdb's version includes in-frame clones alone and lacks a portion of them. Here the sample spans about 36,000 clones, 70% to 90% being singletons. The sequenced sample was peripheral blood. These receptors were taken from a human donor in a cohort sampled during active COVID-19.

J is TRBJ2-3 and V is TRBV14, with D unresolved. V dropped 0 bases and J dropped 2 bases, with 9 bases sitting between them. CDR3 length: 15 residues. Germline CDR1 SGHDN, CDR2 FVKESK. The CDR3 spells CASSQEQPFTDTQYF. The DNA for the CDR3 is TGTGCCAGCAGCCAAGAACAACCCTTCACAGATACGCAGTATTTT.

The chain is built from TRBV3-1 (or the pseudogene TRBV3-2) and TRBJ2-5, with D tentatively TRBD1 (6 bases). V was clipped by 0 bases and J by 1 base, with 12 bases between them. The CDR3 contains 16 residues. Germline V gives CDR1 LGHDT, CDR2 YNNKEL (reference sequence). DNA of the CDR3: TGTGCCAGCAGCCAAGACAGGGGCGACCTCCAAGAGACCCAGTACTTC. Amino acids: CASSQDRGDLQETQYF.

The rearrangement joins TRBV3-1 (or the pseudogene TRBV3-2) to TRBJ2-5; 11 bases are shared with TRBD1. Trimming at V came to 6 bases and at J to 3 bases, leaving 9 bases not matched to a gene. The CDR3 runs 16 residues. Germline CDR1 LGHDT, CDR2 YNNKEL (reference sequence). The chain's CDR3 is CASSPLDRGREETQYF. The CDR3 region has the DNA TGTGCCAGCAGTCCTTTGGACAGGGGGCGCGAAGAGACCCAGTACTTC.

The chain is built from TRBV5-1 and TRBJ2-1; tentative D call: TRBD1 (6 bases). Per germline, CDR1 SGHRS and CDR2 YFSETQ. Trimming stripped 7 bases from V and 2 bases from J, with 13 bases between. The CDR3 length is 14 residues. The CDR3: CASSSGQPYNEQFF. CDR3 bases: TGCGCCAGCTCGTCCGGACAGCCCTACAATGAGCAGTTCTTC. The whole variable domain, remainder taken from reference TRBV5-1 and TRBJ2-1, is KAGVTQTPRYLIKTRGQQVTLSCSPISGHRSVSWYQQTPGQGLQFLFEYFSETQRNKGNFPGRFSGRQFSNSRSEMNVSTLELGDSALYLCASSSGQPYNEQFFGPGTRLTVL.

The chain employs TRBV6-6 and TRBJ2-7, with 8 bases matching TRBD1. CDR1 is MNHNY and CDR2 is SVGAGI in the germline V gene (reference sequence). CDR3 length: 16 residues. J was trimmed by 3 bases and V by 7 bases; bases with no gene match: 14. The CDR3 sequence is CASKLTGDGIGYEQYF. In DNA, the CDR3 is TGTGCCAGCAAACTGACAGGGGACGGGATAGGCTACGAGCAGTACTTC.

This sequence joins TRBV6-5 and TRBJ2-7; maybe TRBD2 (5 bases). Germline assignment: CDR1 MNHEY and CDR2 SVGAGI. V lost 2 bases to trimming and J lost 0 bases, with 14 bases between them. CDR3 size: 16 residues. The CDR3: CASSYPASGSSYEQYF. Written as DNA, the CDR3 is TGTGCCAGCAGTTACCCTGCGTCGGGGAGCTCCTACGAGCAGTACTTC.

The chain combines TRBV18 with TRBJ2-5; 7 bases line up with TRBD1. The germline V gene has CDR1 KGHSH and CDR2 LQKENI. The V gene end was trimmed by 6 bases and the J gene end by 2 bases; junction bases not matched to a gene: 6. CDR3 length: 14 residues. The CDR3 coding sequence is TGTGCCAGCTCGCGACAGGGTAGTCAAGAGACCCAGTACTTC. Translating it yields CASSRQGSQETQYF.

This chain links TRBV21-1 with TRBJ2-1; the table's TRBD1 call for D was not verified on the DNA. TRBV21-1 is a pseudogene segment. This CDR3 is 15 amino acids long. The CDR3 nucleotides read TGTGCCAGCAGCAAGGAGACAGGGGCAGACAATGAGCAGTTCTTC. This sequence encodes CASSKETGADNEQFF.

This chain links TRBV11-3 with TRBJ1-6; tentative D call: TRBD1 (6 bases). The CDR3 is 16 residues long. Between the trimmed V and J ends, which lost 1 base and 5 bases, there was a span of 12 bases. CDR1 SGHNT and CDR2 YENEEA come from the germline V gene. CDR3 loop: CASSLVGGVNNSPLHF. Here the CDR3 DNA reads TGTGCCAGCAGCTTAGTAGGGGGTGTGAATAATTCACCCCTCCACTTT. Looking up the rest from reference TRBV11-3 and TRBJ1-6 gives the full variable domain: EAGVVQSPRYKIIEKKQPVAFWCNPISGHNTLYWYLQNLGQGPELLIRYENEEAVDDSQLPKDRFSAERLKGVDSTLKIQPAELGDSAVYLCASSLVGGVNNSPLHFGNGTRLTVT.

The genes are TRBV5-1 and TRBJ2-1; 8 bases line up with TRBD1. The CDR3 is made up of 16 amino acids. With 6 bases clipped from V and 4 bases from J, the junction kept 12 bases outside the gene matches. Germline-derived CDR1 and CDR2 are SGHRS and YFSETQ. The CDR3, as DNA: TGCGCCAGCACCATACAAACAGGGGGAACGTACAATGAGCAGTTCTTC. It yields the protein CASTIQTGGTYNEQFF.

V usage is TRBV3-1 (or the pseudogene TRBV3-2) and J usage is TRBJ2-7; D not resolved. The CDR3 covers 12 residues. V shed 4 bases and J shed 4 bases, with 8 bases lying between them. Germline assignment: CDR1 LGHDT and CDR2 YNNKEL (reference sequence). CDR3 region: CASSLTRYEQYF. The CDR3 DNA follows: TGTGCCAGCAGCCTTACGAGGTACGAGCAGTACTTC.

The chain is built from TRBV12-5 and TRBJ2-7; 13 bases agree with TRBD2. CDR1 is LGHNT and CDR2 is FRNRAP in the germline V gene. This CDR3 contains 15 residues. J lost 5 bases, V lost 9 bases, and 10 bases had no gene match. CDR3 amino acids: CASSGLAGIANEQYF. In nucleotides, the CDR3 is TGTGCTAGCTCGGGACTAGCGGGGATAGCAAACGAGCAGTACTTC.

This sequence joins TRBV7-9 and TRBJ2-2; 7 bases are a match to TRBD1. This CDR3 comprises 13 residues. CDR1 is SEHNR and CDR2 is FQNEAQ in the germline V gene (reference sequence). The ends lost 5 bases at V and 7 bases at J; junction bases unmatched: 4. CDR3 DNA sequence: TGTGCCAGCAGCCCGACAGGGCTCGGGGAGCTGTTTTTT. This translates into CASSPTGLGELFF.

The chain uses TRBV24-1 and TRBJ1-1; no reliable D call. V lost 5 bases, J lost 3 bases, and 9 bases lay in between. The CDR3 runs 13 residues. CDR1 is KGHDR and CDR2 is SFDVKD in the germline V gene. For the CDR3, the DNA is TGTGCCACCAGTGCGAAGAGTTACACTGAAGCTTTCTTT. This codes for CATSAKSYTEAFF.

This chain joins TRBV7-9 and TRBJ2-7, with a weak D call TRBD2 (5 bases). V was clipped by 1 base and J by 7 bases, with 8 bases between them. There are 12 residues in the CDR3. Germline V gene lookup returns CDR1 SEHNR and CDR2 FQNEAQ (reference sequence). CDR3 coding DNA: TGTGCCAGCAGCTTAGATTCGGGAGAGCAGTACTTC. This gives the protein CASSLDSGEQYF.

The chain uses TRBV7-2 and TRBJ1-5; no clear D gene. The CDR3 has 19 amino acids. In germline, CDR1 is SGHTA, CDR2 FQGNSA. The ends were cut back, 7 bases at V and 1 base at J, with 26 bases in the middle. The DNA of the CDR3 is TGTGCCAGCACCCCCTCGCAACCCTATCCTCTATACAGCAATCAGCCCCAGCATTTT. Protein product: CASTPSQPYPLYSNQPQHF.

This clone was counted once. The genes are TRBV5-6 and TRBJ1-1; tentatively, D is TRBD1 (5 bases). The CDR3 has 15 amino acids. Germline CDR1 and CDR2: SGHDT and YYEEEE. Trimming cost V 0 bases and J 1 base, with 10 bases left between them. Here the CDR3 reads CASSLVHRTNTEAFF. The CDR3 region has the DNA TGTGCCAGCAGCTTGGTGCACAGGACGAACACTGAAGCTTTCTTT.

The rearrangement uses TRBV10-3 and TRBJ2-3; 7 bases are shared with TRBD2. Per germline, CDR1 ENHRY and CDR2 SYGVKD. V was pared by 11 bases and J by 1 base, with 15 bases of the junction left unmatched. The CDR3 totals 16 residues. CDR3 coding DNA: TGTGCCGCCCGCGGGGCGGGGGTATGGGGCACAGATACGCAGTATTTT. Amino acids: CAARGAGVWGTDTQYF.

The chain has TRBV5-6 and TRBJ1-2; 7 bases fit TRBD1. The ends lost 0 bases at V and 4 bases at J; junction bases unmatched: 6. The CDR3 loop spans 15 amino acids. Germline lookup yields CDR1 SGHDT and CDR2 YYEEEE. The CDR3 nucleotides are TGTGCCAGCAGCTTGGGGTTCGGGACAGCCTATGGCTACACCTTC. It codes for CASSLGFGTAYGYTF.

The rearrangement links TRBV24-1 to TRBJ2-5, with 7 bases identical to TRBD1. The CDR3 is 16 amino acids. V trimming: 2 bases; J trimming: 1 base; junction bases outside the gene matches: 6. CDR1 is KGHDR and CDR2 is SFDVKD in the germline V gene. This chain's CDR3 is CATSDSATGFQETQYF. The CDR3 region has the DNA TGTGCCACCAGTGATTCCGCGACAGGGTTCCAAGAGACCCAGTACTTC.

This clone appeared a few times. The V gene is TRBV12-3 or TRBV12-4, the J gene TRBJ1-2; 7 nucleotides agree with TRBD1. With 8 bases clipped from V and 5 bases from J, the junction kept 5 bases outside the gene matches. This CDR3 is 12 amino acids long. CDR3 nucleotides: TGTGCCAGCGGGACAGTTTATTATGGCTACACCTTC. Its translation: CASGTVYYGYTF.

The chain has TRBV9 and TRBJ2-1; D is perhaps TRBD2 (6 bases). The germline CDR1 and CDR2 sequences are SGDLS and YYNGEE. The length of the CDR3 is 16 residues. V was pared by 3 bases and J by 2 bases, with 15 bases between. CDR3 coding DNA: TGTGCCAGCAGCGGTACATCAGGACTACCCTACAATGAGCAGTTCTTC. Translation gives CASSGTSGLPYNEQFF.

The chain couples TRBV29-1 to TRBJ1-2; D remains ambiguous. The germline V gene has CDR1 SQVTM and CDR2 ANQGSEA. This CDR3 spans 11 amino acids. Trimming removed 8 bases at V and 1 base at J, with 8 bases between. The CDR3 loop reads CSTTSNYGYTF. The CDR3 DNA sequence: TGCAGCACCACCAGTAACTATGGCTACACCTTC. Combining the CDR3 with reference TRBV29-1 and TRBJ1-2 gives the whole variable domain SAVISQKPSRDICQRGTSLTIQCQVDSQVTMMFWYRQQPGQSLTLIATANQGSEATYESGFVIDKFPISRPNLTFSTLTVSNMSPEDSSIYLCSTTSNYGYTFGSGTRLTVV.

This chain connects TRBV6-5 to TRBJ1-6; perhaps TRBD1 as D (6 bases). The V and J ends lost 0 bases and 9 bases respectively, with 12 bases between them. In germline, CDR1 is MNHEY, CDR2 SVGAGI. CDR3 length: 15 amino acids. The CDR3 DNA reads as TGTGCCAGCAGTTACTCGACAGGCTCTGGTTCACCCCTCCACTTT. Residues: CASSYSTGSGSPLHF.

This clone appeared a single time. J is TRBJ2-5 and V is TRBV20-1; D possibly corresponds to TRBD2 (6 bases). There are 14 residues in the CDR3. Per germline, CDR1 DFQATT and CDR2 SNEGSKA (reference sequence). Trimming removed 3 bases at V and 4 bases at J, with 15 bases between. CDR3 amino acids: CSASVAGSGETQYF. The DNA for the CDR3 is TGCAGTGCTAGTGTTGCGGGGAGCGGAGAGACCCAGTACTTC.

V is TRBV6-6 and J is TRBJ2-5; D unclear. The CDR3 extends over 15 amino acids. Trimming cost V 0 bases and J 0 bases, with 8 bases left between them. Germline loops: CDR1 MNHNY, CDR2 SVGAGI (reference sequence). DNA of the CDR3: TGTGCCAGCAGTTACTCGAGAGACAACCAAGAGACCCAGTACTTC. Translated, it gives CASSYSRDNQETQYF.

This clone appeared once. The genes are TRBV5-1 and TRBJ1-5; the D is unclear. V lost 5 bases and J lost 2, with 14 bases in between. Germline V gene data show CDR1 as SGHRS and CDR2 as YFSETQ. This CDR3 is built from 15 residues. DNA of the CDR3: TGCGCCAGCAGGACAACGGGAGATCGCAATCAGCCCCAGCATTTT. Encoded protein: CASRTTGDRNQPQHF.

The V gene is TRBV27, the J gene TRBJ2-4, with 9 bases that match TRBD2. Germline CDR1 MNHEY, CDR2 SMNVEV (reference sequence). This CDR3 has 16 residues. V shed 3 bases and J 1 base; nucleotides not matched to a gene: 4. DNA for the CDR3: TGTGCCAGCAGTTTGTCGCGGGGGGGGGCCAAAAACATTCAGTACTTC. Translated, it gives CASSLSRGGAKNIQYF.